A single sample gave rise to the 20 T cell receptor beta chains below, sequenced in a study of T cell responses to AZD1222 COVID-19 vaccine. Only in-frame clones appear in the TCRdb table, and some are missing; sequencing was by immunoSEQ multiplex PCR. The repertoire holds about 99,000 clones, about nine tenths seen once, with around 8.3% in the top ten. Sequenced material: peripheral blood, taken 28 days after the second AZD1222 dose. All receptors come from an adult who received the AZD1222 COVID-19 vaccine.

The V call is TRBV3-1 (or the pseudogene TRBV3-2), the J call TRBJ1-2; tentatively, D is TRBD1 (6 bases). The CDR3 contains 14 residues. CDR1 is LGHDT, CDR2 YNNKEL, per germline (reference sequence). V shed 4 bases and J shed 4 bases, with 13 bases lying between them. This CDR3 is CASSPNRDPYGYTF. The CDR3 coding sequence is TGTGCCAGCAGCCCCAACAGGGACCCCTATGGCTACACCTTC.

V usage is TRBV28 and J usage is TRBJ1-5; D unclear. The CDR3 covers 12 residues. The germline CDR1 and CDR2 sequences are MDHEN and SYDVKM. V shed 5 bases and J shed 3 bases, with 5 bases lying between them. CDR3 sequence: CASSPYNQPQHF. CDR3 DNA: TGTGCCAGCAGTCCCTACAATCAGCCCCAGCATTTT.

The rearrangement joins TRBV3-1 (or the pseudogene TRBV3-2) to TRBJ1-6; weak D call: TRBD1 (5 bases). The CDR3 totals 16 residues. Trimming stripped 7 bases from V and 0 bases from J, with 13 bases between. Per germline, CDR1 LGHDT and CDR2 YNNKEL (reference sequence). CDR3 nucleotide sequence: TGTGCCAGCACCACGACAGTTAGCTCCTATAATTCACCCCTCCACTTT. This codes for CASTTTVSSYNSPLHF.

The chain has TRBV11-2 and TRBJ2-1; TRBD2 might be the D (6 bases). Germline-derived CDR1 and CDR2 are SGHAT and FQNNGV. This CDR3 is built from 13 residues. Trimming removed 3 bases at V and 10 bases at J, with 13 bases between. For the CDR3, the DNA is TGTGCCAGCAGCTTCGACCGGGGGAGGGAGCAGTTCTTC. It yields the protein CASSFDRGREQFF.

CDR3 bases: TGCGCCAGCAGGCCCCAAACCGGGACAGAGAACACTGAAGCTTTCTTT. Protein sequence: CASRPQTGTENTEAFF. The chain couples TRBV4-1 to TRBJ1-1, with 7 bases matching TRBD1. This CDR3 comprises 16 residues. The trim removed 6 bases at V and 1 base at J, leaving 11 bases unmatched. From germline, CDR1 is MGHRA and CDR2 YSYEKL.

Turning to this clone: Distinct nucleotide sequences in the sample also encode this CDR3. This chain links TRBV5-1 with TRBJ1-1; tentative D call: TRBD1 (6 bases). This CDR3 spans 14 amino acids. Trimming took off 3 bases at V and 2 bases at J, with 11 bases between the two ends. Germline V CDR1 and CDR2: SGHRS, YFSETQ. For the CDR3, the DNA is TGCGCCAGCAGCTCGACAGGAGTTAACACTGAAGCTTTCTTT. It translates to CASSSTGVNTEAFF.

V gene TRBV7-2 combines with J gene TRBJ2-2, with D unclear. This CDR3 spans 13 amino acids. Germline CDR1 reads SGHTA; CDR2 reads FQGNSA. Trimming removed 2 bases from V and 5 bases from J, with 6 bases in between. CDR3 loop: CASSLSVTGELFF. In DNA, the CDR3 is TGTGCCAGCAGCTTATCCGTTACCGGGGAGCTGTTTTTT.

The V gene is TRBV11-3, the J gene TRBJ2-1; weak D call: TRBD2 (6 bases). The CDR3 contains 15 residues. CDR1 and CDR2 from the germline V gene are SGHNT and YENEEA. V shed 0 bases and J shed 5 bases, with 11 bases lying between them. CDR3 nucleotide sequence: TGTGCCAGCAGCTTAGACGGGAGTAAAGACAATGAGCAGTTCTTC. This codes for CASSLDGSKDNEQFF.

The V call is TRBV2, the J call TRBJ2-3; tentative D call: TRBD1 (6 bases). The CDR3 consists of 10 residues. In germline, CDR1 is SNHLY, CDR2 FYNNEI. Deletions cut 8 bases from V and 15 bases from J, with 15 bases between. The CDR3 is CASRDTRSYF. DNA for the CDR3: TGTGCCAGCCGGGACACCCGCTCATATTTT.

The chain links TRBV5-1 to TRBJ1-4, with no clear D. The CDR3 is 13 residues long. The V end was cut by 4 bases, the J end by 6 bases, with 10 bases between. The germline CDR1 and CDR2 sequences are SGHRS and YFSETQ. CDR3 coding DNA: TGCGCCAGCAGCCTGCAGGCGGATGAAAAACTGTTTTTT. It codes for CASSLQADEKLFF.

The chain is built from TRBV19 and TRBJ2-2; no clear D. Trimming stripped 4 bases from V and 4 bases from J, with 13 bases between. The CDR3 is made up of 15 amino acids. CDR1 and CDR2 (germline): LNHDA, SQIVND (reference sequence). The CDR3, as DNA: TGTGCCAGTAGTAAGTCAATCCATTTCACCGGGGAGCTGTTTTTT. Residues: CASSKSIHFTGELFF.

The V gene is TRBV7-3, the J gene TRBJ2-1, with D maybe TRBD1 (5 bases). The CDR3 runs 15 residues. Trimming shortened V by 1 base and J by 4 bases, and 11 bases separated the two germline ends. CDR1 is SGHTA, CDR2 FQGTGA, per germline. In DNA, the CDR3 is TGTGCCAGCAGCTTAAGGGGCGAGCCTTACAATGAGCAGTTCTTC. Protein: CASSLRGEPYNEQFF.

The genes are TRBV5-1 and TRBJ1-4, with D possibly being TRBD1 (6 bases). Trimming removed 3 bases at V and 2 bases at J, with 14 bases between. CDR3 size: 16 residues. Germline assignment: CDR1 SGHRS and CDR2 YFSETQ. The CDR3 DNA follows: TGCGCCAGCAGCTACCCCTCAGGGGCTACTAATGAAAAACTGTTTTTT. Protein product: CASSYPSGATNEKLFF.

This chain joins TRBV28 and TRBJ1-5; 8 positions match TRBD1. The CDR3 is 13 amino acids. Germline V gene lookup returns CDR1 MDHEN and CDR2 SYDVKM. The V gene end was trimmed by 10 bases and the J gene end by 5 bases; junction bases not matched to a gene: 7. The CDR3 here is CATGGRTHQPQHF. CDR3 DNA sequence: TGTGCCACAGGGGGCAGGACCCATCAGCCCCAGCATTTT.

The chain has TRBV27 and TRBJ1-3; D not certain. This CDR3 has 15 residues. CDR1 MNHEY and CDR2 SMNVEV come from the germline V gene (reference sequence). V gave up 0 bases and J gave up 4 bases, with 10 bases separating them. CDR3 bases: TGTGCCAGCAGTTTATCGAAAGGCGGCGGAAACACCATATATTTT. Protein product: CASSLSKGGGNTIYF.

This chain uses TRBV3-1 (or the pseudogene TRBV3-2) with TRBJ1-2, with D unclear. The CDR3 length is 13 residues. Deletions cut 4 bases from V and 8 bases from J, with 14 bases between. The germline V gene encodes CDR1 LGHDT and CDR2 YNNKEL (reference sequence). The CDR3 region has the DNA TGTGCCAGCAGCCTTCCTACTCTAGTGGGCTACACCTTC. Amino acids: CASSLPTLVGYTF.

V and J are TRBV28 and TRBJ1-2; 8 nucleotides line up with TRBD1. The CDR3 loop spans 13 amino acids. V dropped 7 bases and J dropped 4; count of bases not matched to a gene: 5. Germline CDR1 is MDHEN and CDR2 is SYDVKM. DNA of the CDR3: TGTGCCAGCACCAAGGACAGGGCCTATGGCTACACCTTC. Translated, it gives CASTKDRAYGYTF.

Only one count was recorded for this clone. This rearrangement joins TRBV6-1 to TRBJ1-1; D not resolved. The CDR3 totals 16 residues. V was cut by 0 bases and J by 1 base, with 12 bases left in between. Germline CDR1 is MNHNS and CDR2 is SASEGT. This CDR3 reads CASSEAVGPTNTEAFF. CDR3 nucleotide sequence: TGTGCCAGCAGTGAAGCAGTAGGACCCACGAACACTGAAGCTTTCTTT.

V and J are TRBV19 and TRBJ2-3, with 7 bases aligning to TRBD2. The CDR3 has 14 residues. Trimming cost V 5 bases and J 2 bases; bases outside gene matches: 4. CDR1 is LNHDA and CDR2 is SQIVND in the germline V gene (reference sequence). CDR3 DNA sequence: TGTGCCAGTAGTTTCAAGCGGGACACAGATACGCAGTATTTT. This gives the protein CASSFKRDTDTQYF. The full variable domain, in which reference TRBV19 and TRBJ2-3 provide the parts outside the CDR3, is DGGITQSPKYLFRKEGQNVTLSCEQNLNHDAMYWYRQDPGQGLRLIYYSQIVNDFQKGDIAEGYSVSREKKESFPLTVTSAQKNPTAFYLCASSFKRDTDTQYFGPGTRLTVL.

The V gene is TRBV20-1, the J gene TRBJ2-1; D possibly corresponds to TRBD2 (5 bases). Germline assignment: CDR1 DFQATT and CDR2 SNEGSKA (reference sequence). Trimming left V 3 bases short and J 8 bases short, with 20 bases between. This CDR3 region has 15 residues. The CDR3 region has the DNA TGCAGTGCTAGTCATGCGGGTCGCGGGTCGGATGAGCAGTTCTTC. Amino acids: CSASHAGRGSDEQFF.